This T cell receptor beta chain was identified during a study of blood T cell repertoires in COVID-19. The germline CDR1 and CDR2 sequences are KGHSH and LQKENI. The CDR3 is 15 residues long. V lost 3 bases and J lost 0, with 9 bases in between. Some clones are missing from TCRdb's copy, which holds only in-frame ones; the method was immunoSEQ multiplex PCR. The sample records about 410,000 clones, roughly 85% being singletons. The TCR sequence derives from a woman aged 25 to 39 with active or convalescent COVID-19. Sequences were obtained from peripheral blood. The rearrangement joins TRBV18 to TRBJ2-1; tentative D call: TRBD2 (6 bases). The DNA for the CDR3 is TGTGCCAGCTCACCCCGGGGGAGCTCCTACAATGAGCAGTTCTTC. The encoded protein is CASSPRGSSYNEQFF.